Listed here are 27 T cell receptor beta chains from one sample, sequenced in a study of T cells in tuberculosis. Repertoires were generated with immunoSEQ multiplex PCR, while TCRdb's copy carries only in-frame clones and drops some. The sample has approximately 40,000 clones, roughly 95% seen once. As to time point: new active TB diagnosis, blood taken before or within 7 days of starting treatment. Source: PBMCs, taken at tuberculosis diagnosis. These receptors came from an adult with tuberculosis.

The V call is TRBV5-1, the J call TRBJ2-3; 7 nucleotides agree with TRBD1. The CDR3 is 13 residues long. From germline, CDR1 is SGHRS and CDR2 YFSETQ. V was pared by 2 bases and J by 6 bases, with 3 bases of the junction left unmatched. For the CDR3, the DNA is TGCGCCAGCAGCTTTCACAGGGGCGATACGCAGTATTTT. Protein product: CASSFHRGDTQYF.

This chain joins TRBV6-5 and TRBJ2-3, with D tentatively TRBD1 (6 bases). In germline, CDR1 is MNHEY, CDR2 SVGAGI. The V end lost 8 bases, the J end lost 5 bases, and 8 bases lay between the germline ends. The CDR3 runs 11 residues. This CDR3 reads CASARGDTQYF. The CDR3, as DNA: TGTGCCAGCGCCAGGGGAGATACGCAGTATTTT.

V usage is TRBV5-4 and J usage is TRBJ2-7, with 9 bases matching TRBD1. Germline values: CDR1 SGHNT, CDR2 YYREEE (reference sequence). Trimming at V came to 0 bases and at J to 6 bases, leaving 4 bases not matched to a gene. The CDR3 contains 14 residues. This CDR3 reads CASSLAGTGSEQYF. CDR3 DNA sequence: TGTGCCAGCAGCTTGGCCGGGACAGGGAGCGAGCAGTACTTC. Looking up the rest from reference TRBV5-4 and TRBJ2-7 gives the full variable domain: ETGVTQSPTHLIKTRGQQVTLRCSSQSGHNTVSWYQQALGQGPQFIFQYYREEENGRGNFPPRFSGLQFPNYSSELNVNALELDDSALYLCASSLAGTGSEQYFGPGTRLTVT.

This clone was observed a single time. The chain couples TRBV10-3 to TRBJ2-3; possible D gene TRBD1, 6 bases. This CDR3 region has 16 residues. Trimming removed 10 bases at V and 3 bases at J, with 23 bases between. Germline assignment: CDR1 ENHRY and CDR2 SYGVKD. This CDR3 is CATRDISLARTDTQYF. In DNA form, the CDR3 reads TGTGCCACCCGGGACATTTCCCTTGCGCGGACAGATACGCAGTATTTT.

CDR3 sequence: CASSPGGKHSGNTIYF. CDR3 sequence (DNA): TGCGCCAGCAGCCCGGGGGGCAAACACTCTGGAAACACCATATATTTT. The chain has TRBV5-1 and TRBJ1-3; D perhaps matches TRBD1 (6 bases). The germline V gene encodes CDR1 SGHRS and CDR2 YFSETQ. Trimming left V 4 bases short and J 0 bases short, with 14 bases between. The CDR3 sequence is 16 residues long.

This chain links TRBV28 with TRBJ1-3; no clear D. This CDR3 spans 12 amino acids. The germline CDR1 and CDR2 sequences are MDHEN and SYDVKM. V was pared by 6 bases and J by 4 bases, with 7 bases between. The CDR3 DNA follows: TGTGCCAGCAGACCAGGCGGAAACACCATATATTTT. Translating gives CASRPGGNTIYF. The full variable domain, completed using reference TRBV28 and TRBJ1-3, is DVKVTQSSRYLVKRTGEKVFLECVQDMDHENMFWYRQDPGLGLRLIYFSYDVKMKEKGDIPEGYSVSREKKERFSLILESASTNQTSMYLCASRPGGNTIYFGEGSWLTVV.

The gene calls are TRBV10-1 and TRBJ2-2, with D possibly being TRBD1 (6 bases). The CDR3 length is 14 residues. The ends were cut back, 5 bases at V and 4 bases at J, with 11 bases in the middle. Per the germline V gene, CDR1 is WNHNN and CDR2 is SYGVQD (reference sequence). The CDR3 loop is CASSLGAGTGELFF. DNA of the CDR3: TGCGCCAGCAGTCTGGGGGCGGGCACCGGGGAGCTGTTTTTT.

The rearrangement joins TRBV6-5 to TRBJ1-5, with D unclear. CDR1 MNHEY and CDR2 SVGAGI come from the germline V gene. The CDR3 length is 14 residues. The ends were cut back, 6 bases at V and 4 bases at J, with 13 bases in the middle. CDR3 region: CASRLRESNQPQHF. The CDR3 nucleotides read TGTGCCAGCAGACTGAGGGAGTCAAATCAGCCCCAGCATTTT.

J is TRBJ2-5 and V is TRBV7-9; the match to TRBD1 covers 7 bases. The germline V gene has CDR1 SEHNR and CDR2 FQNEAQ (reference sequence). This CDR3 has 16 amino acids. V lost 5 bases to trimming and J lost 0 bases; unmatched junction nucleotides: 9. As DNA, the CDR3 is TGTGCCAGCAGCCAGGGGGACAATGCGTACCAAGAGACCCAGTACTTC. Protein sequence: CASSQGDNAYQETQYF.

This rearrangement joins TRBV4-1 to TRBJ1-2; no definite D call. CDR3 length equals 15 residues. The V gene's germline CDR1 is MGHRA and CDR2 YSYEKL. Trimming stripped 1 base from V and 0 bases from J, with 9 bases between. The CDR3 DNA reads as TGCGCCAGCAGCCAAGTGAAAGCCTCTAACTATGGCTACACCTTC. Translating gives CASSQVKASNYGYTF.

V usage is TRBV19 and J usage is TRBJ2-7, with D possibly TRBD2 on 6 matching bases. The CDR3 loop spans 14 amino acids. Germline V lookup: CDR1 LNHDA, CDR2 SQIVND (reference sequence). V lost 2 bases and J 5 bases, leaving 13 bases between the germline ends. CDR3 DNA sequence: TGTGCCAGTAGTATAAAGGGAGGATCTGACGAGCAGTACTTC. Translated, it gives CASSIKGGSDEQYF.

This clone was counted once. The rearrangement links TRBV2 to TRBJ1-2; 11 bases are shared with TRBD1. The CDR3 extends over 15 amino acids. V lost 6 bases and J lost 5; bases outside the gene matches: 8. Germline CDR1 is SNHLY and CDR2 is FYNNEI. CDR3 sequence (DNA): TGTGCCAGCAGACCGGGACAGGGGGGGCCTTATGGCTACACCTTC. Translated: CASRPGQGGPYGYTF. Complete variable domain (other parts from reference TRBV2 and TRBJ1-2): EPEVTQTPSHQVTQMGQEVILRCVPISNHLYFYWYRQILGQKVEFLVSFYNNEISEKSEIFDDQFSVERPDGSNFTLKIRSTKLEDSAMYFCASRPGQGGPYGYTFGSGTRLTVV.

This chain connects TRBV30 to TRBJ1-2, with D uncertain. The germline CDR1 and CDR2 sequences are GTSNPN and SVGIG (reference sequence). Trimming shortened V by 0 bases and J by 5 bases, and 7 bases separated the two germline ends. CDR3 length: 12 amino acids. Written as DNA, the CDR3 is TGTGCCTGGAGTGTACGCCAGTATGGCTACACCTTC. It codes for CAWSVRQYGYTF.

The chain carries TRBV5-1 and TRBJ1-3, with TRBD1 identical over 8 bases. In germline, CDR1 is SGHRS, CDR2 YFSETQ. The V gene end was trimmed by 1 base and the J gene end by 2 bases; junction bases not matched to a gene: 5. The CDR3 runs 16 residues. This chain's CDR3 is CASSLNGQGPGNTIYF. In nucleotides, the CDR3 is TGCGCCAGCAGCTTGAACGGACAGGGTCCTGGAAACACCATATATTTT.

The rearrangement links TRBV29-1 to TRBJ2-3, with 10 bases aligning to TRBD1. The V gene end was trimmed by 8 bases and the J gene end by 3 bases; junction bases not matched to a gene: 11. Germline V CDR1 and CDR2: SQVTM, ANQGSEA. There are 15 residues in the CDR3. CDR3 sequence reads: CSTDRGLSGTDTQYF. CDR3 nucleotides: TGCAGCACAGACAGGGGGCTCTCGGGTACAGATACGCAGTATTTT.

The DNA of the CDR3 is TGTGCCAGCAGCTGGGGACTAGCGGGGAAAGCCAAAAACATTCAGTACTTC. Translated, it gives CASSWGLAGKAKNIQYF. The chain joins TRBV7-2 to TRBJ2-4; 13 nucleotides align to TRBD2. The CDR3 loop spans 17 amino acids. CDR1 and CDR2 (germline): SGHTA, FQGNSA. V was clipped by 4 bases and J by 0 bases; unmatched bases: 3.

J is TRBJ2-5 and V is TRBV7-8; D unresolved. CDR3 size: 13 residues. Germline V CDR1 and CDR2: SGHVS, FQNEAQ. V shed 6 bases and J shed 7 bases, with 15 bases lying between them. The CDR3 DNA is TGTGCCAGCAGTTCACAGAGTTCAGGGACCCAGTACTTC. Translated: CASSSQSSGTQYF.

This sequence joins TRBV15 and TRBJ2-5; D uncertain. The CDR3 contains 16 residues. Looked up from germline, CDR1 is LNHNV and CDR2 is YYDKDF (reference sequence). V was pared by 0 bases and J by 2 bases, with 13 bases between. DNA of the CDR3: TGTGCCACCAGCAGAGAGTCGGTAGAAAGACAAGAGACCCAGTACTTC. It translates to CATSRESVERQETQYF.

This clone was found once. The chain has TRBV19 and TRBJ1-2; a weak D match, TRBD1 (5 bases). Germline V CDR1 and CDR2: LNHDA, SQIVND (reference sequence). Trimming took off 5 bases at V and 4 bases at J, with 17 bases between the two ends. The CDR3 length is 15 residues. DNA of the CDR3: TGTGCCAGTAGTGACCCCGGTTTGGGGCGCTATGGCTACACCTTC. Protein product: CASSDPGLGRYGYTF.

This chain joins TRBV18 and TRBJ1-1, with a tentative D call TRBD1 (5 bases). There are 15 residues in the CDR3. Between the trimmed V and J ends, which lost 3 bases and 0 bases, there was a span of 11 bases. Germline-derived CDR1 and CDR2 are KGHSH and LQKENI. CDR3 sequence reads: CASSPDRQLNTEAFF. The DNA for the CDR3 is TGTGCCAGCTCACCGGACCGACAGTTGAACACTGAAGCTTTCTTT.

V usage is TRBV6-1 and J usage is TRBJ2-5, with 11 bases matching TRBD2. V dropped 8 bases and J dropped 5; count of bases not matched to a gene: 10. Germline V lookup: CDR1 MNHNS, CDR2 SASEGT. The CDR3 extends over 15 amino acids. CDR3 sequence (DNA): TGTGCCAGCGTTAAGGGTAGCGGGGGGGTGGAGACCCAGTACTTC. It yields the protein CASVKGSGGVETQYF.

This clone was detected once. V is TRBV5-1 and J is TRBJ1-1, with TRBD1 identical over 8 bases. Germline values: CDR1 SGHRS, CDR2 YFSETQ. The V segment lost 6 bases and the J segment 0 bases; nucleotides outside the gene matches: 4. This CDR3 region has 14 residues. CDR3 protein: CASTGTGMNTEAFF. CDR3 DNA: TGCGCCAGCACCGGGACAGGTATGAACACTGAAGCTTTCTTT.

This clone qualifies as medium-sized (0.01 to 0.1%). The chain joins TRBV5-1 to TRBJ2-1; the match to TRBD1 covers 9 bases. J gave up 4 bases and V 3 bases, and 11 bases lay outside the gene matches. Germline V gene data show CDR1 as SGHRS and CDR2 as YFSETQ. The CDR3 covers 17 residues. CDR3 in amino acids: CASSWAGQGGVYNEQFF. The CDR3 DNA reads TGCGCCAGCAGCTGGGCGGGACAGGGAGGGGTTTACAATGAGCAGTTCTTC.

The chain couples TRBV15 to TRBJ2-7; a weak D match, TRBD1 (5 bases). Germline V CDR1 and CDR2: LNHNV, YYDKDF (reference sequence). V was cut by 3 bases and J by 0 bases, with 6 bases left in between. The CDR3 is made up of 13 amino acids. CDR3 sequence: CATSRTVSYEQYF. Written as DNA, the CDR3 is TGTGCCACCAGCAGGACAGTCTCCTACGAGCAGTACTTC.

The chain recombines TRBV4-1 with TRBJ1-2, with 10 bases matching TRBD1. V was pared by 3 bases and J by 3 bases, with 4 bases of the junction left unmatched. The CDR3 spans 15 residues. The germline gives CDR1 MGHRA, CDR2 YSYEKL. DNA of the CDR3: TGCGCCAGCAGCCACTCGGACAGGGGGTACTATGGCTACACCTTC. It is translated as CASSHSDRGYYGYTF.

The CDR3 loop is CASSLERGHEKLFF. As DNA, the CDR3 is TGTGCCAGCAGTTTAGAAAGGGGGCACGAAAAACTGTTTTTT. The chain carries TRBV27 and TRBJ1-4; TRBD1 matches at 7 bases. Germline lookup yields CDR1 MNHEY and CDR2 SMNVEV (reference sequence). The CDR3 runs 14 residues. J gave up 8 bases and V 2 bases, and 5 bases lay outside the gene matches.

The chain is built from TRBV6-6 and TRBJ1-5, with a possible D match to TRBD1 (5 bases). The V gene's germline CDR1 is MNHNY and CDR2 SVGAGI (reference sequence). The CDR3 loop spans 15 amino acids. Trimming stripped 2 bases from V and 7 bases from J, with 15 bases between. CDR3 nucleotide sequence: TGTGCCAGCAGTTACGGCCAGGGTGCGTACCAGCCCCAGCATTTT. Protein product: CASSYGQGAYQPQHF.